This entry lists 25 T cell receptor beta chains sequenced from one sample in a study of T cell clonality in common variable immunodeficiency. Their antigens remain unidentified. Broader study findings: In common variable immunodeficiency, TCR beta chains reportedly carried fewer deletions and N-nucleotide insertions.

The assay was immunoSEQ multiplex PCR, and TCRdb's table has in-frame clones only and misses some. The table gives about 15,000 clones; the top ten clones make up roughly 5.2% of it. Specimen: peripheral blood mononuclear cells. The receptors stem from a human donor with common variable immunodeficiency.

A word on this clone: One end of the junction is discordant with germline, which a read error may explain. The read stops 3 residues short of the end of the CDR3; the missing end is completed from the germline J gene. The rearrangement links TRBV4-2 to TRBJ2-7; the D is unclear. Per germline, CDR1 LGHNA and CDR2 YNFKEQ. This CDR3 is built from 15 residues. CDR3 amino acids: CASSQVAYSSYEQYF. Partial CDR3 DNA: TGCGCCAGCAGCCAAGTGGCTTACAGCTCCTACGAG.

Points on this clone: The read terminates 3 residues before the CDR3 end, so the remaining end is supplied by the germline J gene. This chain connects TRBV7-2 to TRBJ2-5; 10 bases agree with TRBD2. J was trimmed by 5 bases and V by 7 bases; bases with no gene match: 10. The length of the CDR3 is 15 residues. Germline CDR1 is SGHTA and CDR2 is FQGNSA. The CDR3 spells CASTLGLAIGETQYF. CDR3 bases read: TGTGCCAGCACCCTGGGACTAGCGATTGGGGAGACC.

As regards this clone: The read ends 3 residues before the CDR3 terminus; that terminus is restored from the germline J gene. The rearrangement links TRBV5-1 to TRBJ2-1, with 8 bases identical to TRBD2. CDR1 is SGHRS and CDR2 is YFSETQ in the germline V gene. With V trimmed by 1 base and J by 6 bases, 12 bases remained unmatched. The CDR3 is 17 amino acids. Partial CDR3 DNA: TGCGCCAGCAGCTTGAGGGCGGGGGGTGATTTCCGCAATGAG. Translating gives CASSLRAGGDFRNE. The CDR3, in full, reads CASSLRAGGDFRNEQFF.

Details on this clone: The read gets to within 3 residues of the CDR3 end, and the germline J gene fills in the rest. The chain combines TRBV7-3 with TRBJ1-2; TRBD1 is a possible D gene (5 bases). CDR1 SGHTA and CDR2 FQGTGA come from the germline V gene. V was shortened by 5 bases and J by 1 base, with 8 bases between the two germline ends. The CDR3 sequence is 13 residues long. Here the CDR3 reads CASSPDSNYGYTF. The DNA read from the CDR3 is TGTGCCAGCAGCCCCGACAGTAACTATGGC.

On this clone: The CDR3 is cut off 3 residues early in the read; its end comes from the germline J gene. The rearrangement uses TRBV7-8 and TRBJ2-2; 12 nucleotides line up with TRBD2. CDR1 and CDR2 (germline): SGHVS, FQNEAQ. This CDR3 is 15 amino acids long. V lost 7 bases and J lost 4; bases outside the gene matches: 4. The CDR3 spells CASTSGLAGTGELFF. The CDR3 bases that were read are TGTGCCAGCACCTCGGGACTAGCGGGCACCGGGGAG.

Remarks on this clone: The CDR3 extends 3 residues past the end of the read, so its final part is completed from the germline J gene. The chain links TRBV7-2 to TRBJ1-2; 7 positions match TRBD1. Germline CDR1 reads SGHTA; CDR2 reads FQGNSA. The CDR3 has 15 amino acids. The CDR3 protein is CASSFTGTVKGGYTF. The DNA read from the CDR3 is TGTGCCAGCAGCTTCACCGGGACAGTCAAGGGAGGC.

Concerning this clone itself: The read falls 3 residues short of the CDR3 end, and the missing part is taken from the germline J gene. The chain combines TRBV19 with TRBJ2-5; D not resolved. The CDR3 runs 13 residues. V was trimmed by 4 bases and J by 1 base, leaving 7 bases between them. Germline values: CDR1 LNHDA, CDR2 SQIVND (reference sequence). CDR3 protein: CASSSTVQETQYF. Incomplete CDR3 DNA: TGTGCCAGTAGTAGTACGGTCCAAGAGACC.

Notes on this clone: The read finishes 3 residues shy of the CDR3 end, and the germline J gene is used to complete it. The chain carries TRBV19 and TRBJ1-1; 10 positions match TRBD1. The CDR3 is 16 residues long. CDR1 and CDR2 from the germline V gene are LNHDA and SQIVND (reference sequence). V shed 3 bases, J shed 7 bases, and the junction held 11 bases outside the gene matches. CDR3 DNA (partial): TGTGCCAGTAGTATGTCGGGACAGGGGACCTTAGGTGAA. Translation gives CASSMSGQGTLGE. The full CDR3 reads CASSMSGQGTLGEAFF.

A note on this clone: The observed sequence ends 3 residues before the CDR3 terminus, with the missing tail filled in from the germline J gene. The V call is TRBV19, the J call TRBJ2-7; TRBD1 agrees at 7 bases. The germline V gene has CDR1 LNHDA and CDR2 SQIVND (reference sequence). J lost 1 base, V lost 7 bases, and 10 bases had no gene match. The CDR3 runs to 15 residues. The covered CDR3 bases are TGTGCCAGTACCGACCCAGGGGGAGCATCCTACGAG. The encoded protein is CASTDPGGASYE. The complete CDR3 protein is CASTDPGGASYEQYF.

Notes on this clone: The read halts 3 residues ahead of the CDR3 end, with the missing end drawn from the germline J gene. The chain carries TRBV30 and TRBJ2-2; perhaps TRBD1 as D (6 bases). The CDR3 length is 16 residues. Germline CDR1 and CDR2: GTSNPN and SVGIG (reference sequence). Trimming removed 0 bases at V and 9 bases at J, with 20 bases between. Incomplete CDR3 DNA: TGTGCCTGGAGTGTCACAGGGAGCGGTGGAGTTAGGGAG. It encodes CAWSVTGSGGVRE. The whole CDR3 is CAWSVTGSGGVRELFF. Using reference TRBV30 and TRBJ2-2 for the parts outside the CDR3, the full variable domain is SQTIHQWPATLVQPVGSPLSLECTVEGTSNPNLYWYRQAAGRGLQLLFYSVGIGQISSEVPQNLSASRPQDRQFILSSKKLLLSDSGFYLCAWSVTGSGGVRELFFGEGSRLTVL.

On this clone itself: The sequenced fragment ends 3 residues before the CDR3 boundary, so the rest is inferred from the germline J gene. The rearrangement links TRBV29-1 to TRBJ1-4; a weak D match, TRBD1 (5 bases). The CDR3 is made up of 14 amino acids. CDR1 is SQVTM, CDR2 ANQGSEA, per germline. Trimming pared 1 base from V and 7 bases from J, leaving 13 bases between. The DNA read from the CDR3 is TGCAGCGTTGAAGGAGGCCAGGGAGGTGAAAAA. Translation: CSVEGGQGGEK. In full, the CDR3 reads CSVEGGQGGEKLFF.

Incomplete CDR3 DNA: TGTGCCTGGAGGGAGGGGGCCTCCTACAATGAG. Protein product: CAWREGASYNE. The entire CDR3 is CAWREGASYNEQFF. The chain has TRBV30 and TRBJ2-1, with D tentatively TRBD1 (7 bases). Read sequence stops 3 residues before the CDR3 end, and the germline J gene provides the missing end. The CDR3 has 14 amino acids. CDR1 GTSNPN and CDR2 SVGIG come from the germline V gene (reference sequence). The ends were cut back, 3 bases at V and 0 bases at J, with 9 bases in the middle.

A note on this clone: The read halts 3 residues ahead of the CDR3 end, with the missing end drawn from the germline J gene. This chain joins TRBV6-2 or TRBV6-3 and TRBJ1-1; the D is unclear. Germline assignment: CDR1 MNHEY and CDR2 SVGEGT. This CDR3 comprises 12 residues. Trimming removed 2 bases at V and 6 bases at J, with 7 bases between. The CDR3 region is CASSYGHPEAFF. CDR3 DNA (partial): TGTGCCAGCAGTTACGGGCATCCTGAA.

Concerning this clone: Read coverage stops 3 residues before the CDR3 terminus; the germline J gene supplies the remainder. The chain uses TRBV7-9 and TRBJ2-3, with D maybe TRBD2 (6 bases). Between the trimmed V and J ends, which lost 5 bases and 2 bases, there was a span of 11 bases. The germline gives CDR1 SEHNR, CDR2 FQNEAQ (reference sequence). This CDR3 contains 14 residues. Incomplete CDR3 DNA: TGTGCCAGCAGCCCGGGGACTCCCACAGATACG. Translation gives CASSPGTPTDT. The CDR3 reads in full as CASSPGTPTDTQYF.

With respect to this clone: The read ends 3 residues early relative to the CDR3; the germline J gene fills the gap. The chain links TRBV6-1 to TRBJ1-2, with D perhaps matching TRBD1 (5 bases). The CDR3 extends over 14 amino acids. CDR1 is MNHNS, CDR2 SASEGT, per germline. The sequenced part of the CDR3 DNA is TGTGCCAGCAGTGAATCGGGACTTGGGCCGGGC. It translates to CASSESGLGPG. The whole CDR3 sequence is CASSESGLGPGYTF.

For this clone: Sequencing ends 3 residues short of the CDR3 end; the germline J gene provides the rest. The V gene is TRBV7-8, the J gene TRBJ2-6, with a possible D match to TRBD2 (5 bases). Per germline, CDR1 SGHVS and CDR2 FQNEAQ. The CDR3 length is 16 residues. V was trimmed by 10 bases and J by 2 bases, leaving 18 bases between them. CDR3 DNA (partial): TGTGCCACCTACAGCGGAACAAATCCTGGGGCCAACGTC. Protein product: CATYSGTNPGANV. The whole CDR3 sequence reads CATYSGTNPGANVLTF.

The part of the CDR3 DNA that was read is TGTGCCAGCAGCTTAGAAGCGGGGGCTGAA. It encodes CASSLEAGAE. The whole CDR3 sequence reads CASSLEAGAEAFF. The chain recombines TRBV11-2 with TRBJ1-1; tentatively, D is TRBD1 (5 bases). The CDR3 goes on 3 residues after the read ends, and that part is filled in from the germline J gene. The CDR3 is 13 amino acids. The germline CDR1 and CDR2 sequences are SGHAT and FQNNGV. The V end was cut by 0 bases, the J end by 6 bases, with 8 bases between.

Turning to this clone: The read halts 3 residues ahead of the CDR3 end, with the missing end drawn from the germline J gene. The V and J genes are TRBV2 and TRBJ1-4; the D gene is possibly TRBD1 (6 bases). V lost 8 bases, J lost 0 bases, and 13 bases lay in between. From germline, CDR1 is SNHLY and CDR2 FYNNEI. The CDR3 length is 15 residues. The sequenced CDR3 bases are TGTGCCAGCGTCGGGGACACCTCAACTAATGAAAAA. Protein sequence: CASVGDTSTNEK. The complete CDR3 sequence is CASVGDTSTNEKLFF.

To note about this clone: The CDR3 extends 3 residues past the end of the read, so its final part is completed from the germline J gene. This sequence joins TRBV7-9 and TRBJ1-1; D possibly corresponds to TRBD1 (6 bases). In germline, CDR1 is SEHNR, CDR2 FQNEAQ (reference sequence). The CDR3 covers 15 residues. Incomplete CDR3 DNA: TGTGCCAGCAGCTTAGATCTTCAGGACAGATCGGAA. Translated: CASSLDLQDRSE. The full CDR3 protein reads CASSLDLQDRSEAFF.

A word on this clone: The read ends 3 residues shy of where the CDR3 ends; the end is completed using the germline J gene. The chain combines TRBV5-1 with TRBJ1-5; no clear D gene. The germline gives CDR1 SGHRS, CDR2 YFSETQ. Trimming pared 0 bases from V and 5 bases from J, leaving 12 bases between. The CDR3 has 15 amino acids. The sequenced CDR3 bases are TGCGCCAGCAGCTTGGACGGCAGACTCCATCAGCCC. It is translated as CASSLDGRLHQP. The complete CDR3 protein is CASSLDGRLHQPQHF.

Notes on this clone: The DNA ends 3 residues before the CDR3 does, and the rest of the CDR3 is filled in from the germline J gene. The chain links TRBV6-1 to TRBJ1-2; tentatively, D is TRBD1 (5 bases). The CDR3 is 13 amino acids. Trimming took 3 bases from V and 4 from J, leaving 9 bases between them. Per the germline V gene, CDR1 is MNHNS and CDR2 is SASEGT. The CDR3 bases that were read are TGTGCCAGCAGTGATCGGGGGTTCTATGGC. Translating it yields CASSDRGFYG. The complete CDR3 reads CASSDRGFYGYTF.

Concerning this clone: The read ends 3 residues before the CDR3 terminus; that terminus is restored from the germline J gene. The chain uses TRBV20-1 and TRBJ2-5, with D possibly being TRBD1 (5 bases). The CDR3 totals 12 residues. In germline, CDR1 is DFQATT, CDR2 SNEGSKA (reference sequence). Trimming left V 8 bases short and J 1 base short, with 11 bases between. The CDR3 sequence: CSFPTVQETQYF. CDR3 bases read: TGCAGTTTTCCGACAGTCCAAGAGACC.

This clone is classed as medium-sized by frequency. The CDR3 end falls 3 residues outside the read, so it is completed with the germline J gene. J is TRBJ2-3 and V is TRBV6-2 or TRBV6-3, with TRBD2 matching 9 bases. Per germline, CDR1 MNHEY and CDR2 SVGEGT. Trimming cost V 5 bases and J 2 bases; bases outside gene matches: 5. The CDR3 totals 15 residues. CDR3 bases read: TGTGCCAGCAGTCGAGCGGGAGGAACCACAGATACG. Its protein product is CASSRAGGTTDT. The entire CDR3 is CASSRAGGTTDTQYF.

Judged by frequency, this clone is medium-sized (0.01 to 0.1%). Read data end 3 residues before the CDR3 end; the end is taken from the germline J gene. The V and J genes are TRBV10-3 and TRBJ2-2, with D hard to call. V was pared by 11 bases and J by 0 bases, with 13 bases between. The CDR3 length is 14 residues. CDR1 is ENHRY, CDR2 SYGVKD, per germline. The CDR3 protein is CAVSASANTGELFF. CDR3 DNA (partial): TGTGCCGTAAGCGCCTCTGCGAACACCGGGGAG.

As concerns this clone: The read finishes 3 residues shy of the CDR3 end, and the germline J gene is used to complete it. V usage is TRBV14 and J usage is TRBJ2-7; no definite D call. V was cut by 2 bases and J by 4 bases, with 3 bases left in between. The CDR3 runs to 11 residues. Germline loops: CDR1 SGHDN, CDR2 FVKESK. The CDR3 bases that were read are TGTGCCAGCAGCCAACTATACGAG. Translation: CASSQLYE. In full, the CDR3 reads CASSQLYEQYF.